The 25 T cell receptor beta chains in this list originate from one sample, sequenced in a study of blood T cell repertoires in COVID-19. Generated by immunoSEQ multiplex PCR, the TCRdb table keeps only in-frame clones and is missing some. The data contain over 120,000 clones, about 79% of them seen just once; the ten biggest clones take up 3%. Sequences were obtained from peripheral blood. All receptors come from a woman of 80 years or more with acute or convalescent COVID-19.

The chain couples TRBV18 to TRBJ1-1; the D gene is possibly TRBD1 (5 bases). The CDR3 runs 15 residues. Trimming cost V 3 bases and J 1 base, with 12 bases left between them. Germline CDR1 and CDR2: KGHSH and LQKENI. As DNA, the CDR3 is TGTGCCAGCTCACCGCAGGGTGGCAGGAACACTGAAGCTTTCTTT. This codes for CASSPQGGRNTEAFF.

This clone has only one observation. The genes are TRBV5-1 and TRBJ1-4; 7 bases align to TRBD1. Trimming removed 4 bases from V and 5 bases from J; junction bases left unmatched: 5. The CDR3 sequence is 14 residues long. CDR1 is SGHRS and CDR2 is YFSETQ in the germline V gene. Here the CDR3 reads CASSQGQLNEKLFF. The CDR3 nucleotides read TGCGCCAGCAGCCAGGGACAGCTAAATGAAAAACTGTTTTTT.

V and J are TRBV2 and TRBJ2-5, with D possibly being TRBD1 (5 bases). Trimming left V 11 bases short and J 2 bases short, with 21 bases between. The CDR3 totals 15 residues. From germline, CDR1 is SNHLY and CDR2 FYNNEI. Here the CDR3 reads CAGEQQAGPQETQYF. In nucleotides, the CDR3 is TGTGCCGGGGAACAACAGGCCGGCCCTCAAGAGACCCAGTACTTC.

The chain combines TRBV7-2 with TRBJ2-3, with D unclear. V lost 2 bases and J 6 bases, leaving 9 bases between the germline ends. CDR1 and CDR2 (germline): SGHTA, FQGNSA. CDR3 size: 13 residues. CDR3 in amino acids: CASSLNPSDTQYF. CDR3 bases: TGTGCCAGCAGCTTAAATCCTTCCGATACGCAGTATTTT.

The chain carries TRBV19 and TRBJ1-4; 11 bases match TRBD1. The CDR3 is made up of 20 amino acids. Germline CDR1 is LNHDA and CDR2 is SQIVND (reference sequence). Trimming cost V 4 bases and J 0 bases; bases outside gene matches: 13. The CDR3 DNA sequence: TGTGCCAGTAGTAGAGTCGGACAGGGGGCTTCAAGTTCAACTAATGAAAAACTGTTTTTT. Encoded protein: CASSRVGQGASSSTNEKLFF.

The J gene is TRBJ2-7, the V gene TRBV5-1, with D possibly TRBD1 on 5 matching bases. Germline values: CDR1 SGHRS, CDR2 YFSETQ. V lost 4 bases and J lost 0, with 11 bases in between. The CDR3 is 14 amino acids. The CDR3: CASSPRGPSYEQYF. CDR3 DNA: TGCGCCAGCAGCCCAAGGGGTCCCTCCTACGAGCAGTACTTC.

The chain carries TRBV7-2 and TRBJ2-7; D is perhaps TRBD2 (5 bases). Germline CDR1 SGHTA, CDR2 FQGNSA. The CDR3 is made up of 16 amino acids. V lost 0 bases to trimming and J lost 3 bases, with 15 bases between them. The CDR3 DNA follows: TGTGCCAGCAGCTTAGCCGGAGTCACACGGGGCTACGAGCAGTACTTC. Translating it yields CASSLAGVTRGYEQYF.

This clone was counted only a few times. V gene TRBV14 combines with J gene TRBJ1-1; TRBD1 is a possible D gene (6 bases). V shed 0 bases and J shed 11 bases, with 22 bases lying between them. Germline assignment: CDR1 SGHDN and CDR2 FVKESK. This CDR3 spans 16 amino acids. CDR3 region: CASSQEGLGRGGGAFF. For the CDR3, the DNA is TGTGCCAGCAGCCAAGAAGGCCTCGGCAGGGGCGGGGGGGCTTTCTTT. The entire variable domain, with the rest obtained from reference TRBV14 and TRBJ1-1, is as follows: EAGVTQFPSHSVIEKGQTVTLRCDPISGHDNLYWYRRVMGKEIKFLLHFVKESKQDESGMPNNRFLAERTGGTYSTLKVQPAELEDSGVYFCASSQEGLGRGGGAFFGQGTRLTVV.

The chain employs TRBV2 and TRBJ2-2; possibly TRBD1 for D (5 bases). Germline-derived CDR1 and CDR2 are SNHLY and FYNNEI. Trimming pared 4 bases from V and 1 base from J, leaving 16 bases between. The CDR3 runs 17 residues. Here the CDR3 reads CASSVWGGARNTGELFF. The CDR3 nucleotides read TGTGCCAGCAGTGTTTGGGGCGGCGCCCGGAACACCGGGGAGCTGTTTTTT.

The genes are TRBV18 and TRBJ1-2, with a weak D call TRBD1 (5 bases). The germline V gene has CDR1 KGHSH and CDR2 LQKENI. This CDR3 is 15 amino acids long. Trimming removed 2 bases from V and 3 bases from J, with 13 bases in between. The CDR3 here is CASSPEQARDYGYTF. In DNA, the CDR3 is TGTGCCAGCTCACCAGAACAGGCCCGGGACTATGGCTACACCTTC.

Written as DNA, the CDR3 is TGTGCCAGCAGCTTGTCAGGGAATTTGGCCAAAAACATTCAGTACTTC. It translates to CASSLSGNLAKNIQYF. The V gene is TRBV5-8, the J gene TRBJ2-4, with a tentative D call TRBD1 (5 bases). Trimming took off 1 base at V and 1 base at J, with 12 bases between the two ends. Looked up from germline, CDR1 is SGHTS and CDR2 is YDEGEE. The CDR3 covers 16 residues.

The chain joins TRBV6-5 to TRBJ2-5; TRBD1 agrees at 7 bases. CDR1 is MNHEY, CDR2 SVGAGI, per germline. The ends lost 8 bases at V and 5 bases at J; junction bases unmatched: 8. This CDR3 has 13 residues. The CDR3 coding sequence is TGTGCCAGCGACAGGGCCGTCGGGGAGACCCAGTACTTC. Its protein is CASDRAVGETQYF.

CDR3 DNA sequence: TGCGCCAGCAGCATGGTTACAGGGGGCGCAGGTGGCTACACCTTC. Residues: CASSMVTGGAGGYTF. This chain links TRBV5-1 with TRBJ1-2; 9 bases fit TRBD1. CDR3 length: 15 residues. CDR1 is SGHRS, CDR2 YFSETQ, per germline. V lost 4 bases, J lost 7 bases, and 11 bases stayed unmatched. Based on the CDR3 plus reference TRBV5-1 and TRBJ1-2, the full variable domain is KAGVTQTPRYLIKTRGQQVTLSCSPISGHRSVSWYQQTPGQGLQFLFEYFSETQRNKGNFPGRFSGRQFSNSRSEMNVSTLELGDSALYLCASSMVTGGAGGYTFGSGTRLTVV.

This clone was observed once. This rearrangement joins TRBV3-1 (or the pseudogene TRBV3-2) to TRBJ2-7; possibly TRBD2 for D (7 bases). CDR1 and CDR2 from the germline V gene are LGHDT and YNNKEL (reference sequence). Trimming removed 1 base at V and 2 bases at J, with 12 bases between. The CDR3 extends over 15 amino acids. In DNA form, the CDR3 reads TGTGCCAGCAGCCAAGTCGGGGGGCATCCCTACGAGCAGTACTTC. The encoded protein is CASSQVGGHPYEQYF.

CDR3 coding DNA: TGTGCCAGCGGCTTGGACAGGGGCGAGCAGTACTTC. It yields the protein CASGLDRGEQYF. V and J are TRBV12-3 or TRBV12-4 and TRBJ2-7; TRBD1 matches 9 bases. The CDR3 loop spans 12 amino acids. Trimming removed 8 bases from V and 6 bases from J; junction bases left unmatched: 5.

The chain joins TRBV6-5 to TRBJ1-2; 9 nucleotides align to TRBD1. The CDR3 extends over 15 amino acids. From germline, CDR1 is MNHEY and CDR2 SVGAGI. The V and J ends lost 6 bases and 4 bases, in that order; junction bases with no gene match: 9. CDR3 sequence reads: CASRGGTGPSYGYTF. DNA of the CDR3: TGTGCCAGCAGGGGTGGGACAGGGCCAAGCTATGGCTACACCTTC.

This sequence joins TRBV7-9 and TRBJ2-2; 8 bases fit TRBD1. The trim removed 5 bases at V and 0 bases at J, leaving 5 bases unmatched. The CDR3 runs 16 residues. Germline V gene sequence: CDR1 SEHNR, CDR2 FQNEAQ (reference sequence). The CDR3: CASSPRTGPNTGELFF. Here the CDR3 DNA reads TGTGCCAGCAGCCCCCGGACAGGGCCGAACACCGGGGAGCTGTTTTTT. Full variable domain (outside the CDR3, taken from reference TRBV7-9 and TRBJ2-2): DTGVSQNPRHKITKRGQNVTFRCDPISEHNRLYWYRQTLGQGPEFLTYFQNEAQLEKSRLLSDRFSAERPKGSFSTLEIQRTEQGDSAMYLCASSPRTGPNTGELFFGEGSRLTVL.

The rearrangement links TRBV4-1 to TRBJ2-7, with D maybe TRBD2 (6 bases). Trimming took 2 bases from V and 1 from J, leaving 12 bases between them. CDR3 length: 15 amino acids. In germline, CDR1 is MGHRA, CDR2 YSYEKL. CDR3 region: CASSQSHGLSYEQYF. In nucleotides, the CDR3 is TGCGCCAGCAGCCAAAGTCACGGACTATCCTACGAGCAGTACTTC.

This clone has only a few counts. The V gene is TRBV3-1 (or the pseudogene TRBV3-2), the J gene TRBJ1-4; D unclear. The V gene's germline CDR1 is LGHDT and CDR2 YNNKEL (reference sequence). This CDR3 is 12 amino acids long. V lost 3 bases and J 11 bases, leaving 10 bases between the germline ends. The DNA of the CDR3 is TGTGCCAGCAGCCAGAGGGAGGACAAACTGTTTTTT. This translates into CASSQREDKLFF.

The chain recombines TRBV11-1 with TRBJ1-4; weak D call: TRBD1 (5 bases). The CDR3 has 15 amino acids. CDR1 and CDR2 (germline): SGHAT, FQDESV (reference sequence). Trimming cost V 6 bases and J 0 bases, with 11 bases left between them. The CDR3, as DNA: TGTGCCAGCAGTGACAGTTCACCAACTAATGAAAAACTGTTTTTT. Amino acid sequence: CASSDSSPTNEKLFF.

CDR3 nucleotide sequence: TGTGCCAGCTTACGGGTACAGGGGGTGAACACTGAAGCTTTCTTT. Translating gives CASLRVQGVNTEAFF. V and J are TRBV5-4 and TRBJ1-1; 8 bases map to TRBD1. Per germline, CDR1 SGHNT and CDR2 YYREEE (reference sequence). After removal of 7 bases from V and 0 bases from J, the junction contained 8 bases not matched to a gene. The CDR3 consists of 15 residues. The full variable domain, rest sourced from reference TRBV5-4 and TRBJ1-1, is ETGVTQSPTHLIKTRGQQVTLRCSSQSGHNTVSWYQQALGQGPQFIFQYYREEENGRGNFPPRFSGLQFPNYSSELNVNALELDDSALYLCASLRVQGVNTEAFFGQGTRLTVV.

The chain recombines TRBV15 with TRBJ2-1; 7 bases are shared with TRBD1. The CDR3 spans 16 residues. The ends lost 0 bases at V and 8 bases at J; junction bases unmatched: 10. CDR1 and CDR2 (germline): LNHNV, YYDKDF (reference sequence). In DNA form, the CDR3 reads TGTGCCACCAGCAGAGATGCGGCAGGGGGAAAGGATGAGCAGTTCTTC. Its protein is CATSRDAAGGKDEQFF.

This sequence joins TRBV7-3 and TRBJ1-1; D call uncertain. The CDR3 has 13 amino acids. Trimming took off 2 bases at V and 5 bases at J, with 9 bases between the two ends. Germline V CDR1 and CDR2: SGHTA, FQGTGA. CDR3 protein: CASSLDGETEAFF. In DNA form, the CDR3 reads TGTGCCAGCAGCTTAGACGGGGAAACTGAAGCTTTCTTT.

This sequence joins TRBV9 and TRBJ2-3, with TRBD2 matching over 9 bases. The CDR3 covers 16 residues. Germline V gene data show CDR1 as SGDLS and CDR2 as YYNGEE. V dropped 4 bases and J dropped 2; count of bases not matched to a gene: 8. CDR3 coding DNA: TGTGCCAGCAGCCCGCGGGGGGGCGCCAACACAGATACGCAGTATTTT. Amino acids: CASSPRGGANTDTQYF. Full variable domain (missing parts from reference TRBV9 and TRBJ2-3): DSGVTQTPKHLITATGQRVTLRCSPRSGDLSVYWYQQSLDQGLQFLIQYYNGEERAKGNILERFSAQQFPDLHSELNLSSLELGDSALYFCASSPRGGANTDTQYFGPGTRLTVL.

CDR3 residues: CATSRGAMDKNYGYTF. CDR3 nucleotides: TGTGCCACCAGCAGAGGGGCCATGGACAAGAACTATGGCTACACCTTC. V is TRBV15 and J is TRBJ1-2, with D possibly matching TRBD1 (5 bases). Germline V gives CDR1 LNHNV, CDR2 YYDKDF (reference sequence). The CDR3 length is 16 residues. Trimming took off 1 base at V and 2 bases at J, with 14 bases between the two ends.